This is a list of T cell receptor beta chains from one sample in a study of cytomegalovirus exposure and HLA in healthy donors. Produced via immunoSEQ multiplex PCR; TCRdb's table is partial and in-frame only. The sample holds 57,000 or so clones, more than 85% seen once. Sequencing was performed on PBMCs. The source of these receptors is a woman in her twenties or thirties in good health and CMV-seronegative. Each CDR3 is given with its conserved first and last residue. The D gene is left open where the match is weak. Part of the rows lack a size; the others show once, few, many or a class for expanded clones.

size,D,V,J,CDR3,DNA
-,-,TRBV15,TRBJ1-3,CATSRETGYSIYF,TGTGCCACCAGCAGAGAAACTGGTTATTCCATATATTTT
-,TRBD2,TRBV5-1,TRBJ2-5,CASSATSGRAQTQYF,TGCGCCAGCAGCGCTACTAGCGGGAGGGCCCAGACCCAGTACTTC
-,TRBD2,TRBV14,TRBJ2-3,CASSRRAREGPDTQYF,TGTGCCAGCAGCCGTCGGGCCCGGGAGGGCCCTGATACGCAGTATTTT
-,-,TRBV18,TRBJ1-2,CASSPGSNYGYTF,TGTGCCAGCTCACCGGGCAGTAACTATGGCTACACCTTC
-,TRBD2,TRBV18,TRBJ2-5,CASSPPLAGQETQYF,TGTGCCAGCTCACCACCCCTAGCGGGTCAGGAGACCCAGTACTTC
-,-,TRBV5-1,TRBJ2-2,CASSLAITNTGELFF,TGCGCCAGCAGCTTGGCTATTACGAACACCGGGGAGCTGTTTTTT
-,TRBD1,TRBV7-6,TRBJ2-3,CASSWWNRGQSGTDTQYF,TGTGCCAGCAGCTGGTGGAACAGGGGGCAAAGCGGCACAGATACGCAGTATTTT
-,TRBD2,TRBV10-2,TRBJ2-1,CASSESIVTSGGLKQFF,TGCGCCAGCAGTGAGTCTATAGTGACTAGCGGTGGTTTAAAGCAGTTCTTC
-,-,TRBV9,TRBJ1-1,CASSVDLAGPEAFF,TGTGCCAGCAGCGTAGATCTAGCAGGACCAGAAGCTTTCTTT
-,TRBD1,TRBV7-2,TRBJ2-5,CASSPTGVETQYF,TGTGCCAGCAGCCCAACAGGGGTGGAGACCCAGTACTTC
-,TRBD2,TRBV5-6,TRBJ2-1,CASSLSSGSEGEQFF,TGTGCCAGCAGCTTGTCTAGCGGGAGTGAAGGGGAGCAGTTCTTC
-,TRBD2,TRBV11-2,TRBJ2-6,CASSTLTSGRSSGANVLTF,TGTGCCAGCAGCACTCTAACTAGCGGGAGGAGCTCTGGGGCCAACGTCCTGACTTTC
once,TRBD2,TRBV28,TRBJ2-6,CATLAGGSGANVLTF,TGTGCCACACTAGCGGGAGGGTCCGGGGCCAACGTCCTGACTTTC
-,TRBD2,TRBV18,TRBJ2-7,CASSPGTSGRGEQYF,TGTGCCAGCTCCCCCGGGACTAGCGGGAGGGGAGAGCAGTACTTC
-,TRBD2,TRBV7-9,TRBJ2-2,CASSRRKREGVTGELFF,TGTGCCAGCAGCAGGCGGAAGCGGGAGGGCGTCACCGGGGAGCTGTTTTTT
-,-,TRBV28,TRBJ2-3,CASSLIQGLDTDTQYF,TGTGCCAGCAGTCTAATTCAGGGATTAGATACAGATACGCAGTATTTT
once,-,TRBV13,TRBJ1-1,CASSPVNTEAFF,TGTGCCAGCAGCCCGGTTAACACTGAAGCTTTCTTT
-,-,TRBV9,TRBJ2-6,CASSVAGSPSGANVLTF,TGTGCCAGCAGCGTAGCAGGGTCCCCCTCTGGGGCCAACGTCCTGACTTTC
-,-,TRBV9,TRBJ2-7,CASSAPDFSYEQYF,TGTGCCAGCAGCGCCCCGGACTTCTCCTACGAGCAGTACTTC
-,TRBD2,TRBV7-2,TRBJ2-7,CASSVAGASEQYF,TGTGCCAGCAGTGTAGCGGGAGCATCCGAGCAGTACTTC
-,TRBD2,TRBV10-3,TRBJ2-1,CAISDGTSGNEQFF,TGTGCCATCAGTGATGGGACTAGCGGCAATGAGCAGTTCTTC
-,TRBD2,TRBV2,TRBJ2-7,CASGRQLAGVSEQYF,TGTGCCAGCGGGAGGCAACTAGCGGGAGTGAGTGAGCAGTACTTC
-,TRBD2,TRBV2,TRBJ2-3,CASTRLAGSAADTQYF,TGTGCCAGCACCAGACTAGCGGGAAGTGCGGCAGATACGCAGTATTTT
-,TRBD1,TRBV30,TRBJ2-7,CAWRDRAPYEQYF,TGTGCCTGGAGGGACAGGGCCCCCTACGAGCAGTACTTC
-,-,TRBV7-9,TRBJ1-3,CASSPSVTGNTIYF,TGTGCCAGCAGCCCAAGCGTTACTGGAAACACCATATATTTT
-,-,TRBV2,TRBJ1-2,CASKWGLGYGYTF,TGTGCCAGCAAGTGGGGACTGGGTTATGGCTACACCTTC
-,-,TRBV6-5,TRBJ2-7,CASSYSELGGYEQYF,TGTGCCAGCAGTTACTCGGAACTGGGGGGCTACGAGCAGTACTTC
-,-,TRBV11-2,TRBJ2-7,CASSLVAATGYEQYF,TGTGCCAGCAGCTTAGTGGCGGCTACAGGGTACGAGCAGTACTTC
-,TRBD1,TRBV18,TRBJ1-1,CASSPPNRDRATEAFF,TGTGCCAGCTCACCACCAAACCGGGACAGGGCCACTGAAGCTTTCTTT
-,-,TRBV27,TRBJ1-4,CASSLVGPSWEGGEKLFF,TGTGCCAGCAGTTTAGTCGGACCCAGTTGGGAGGGAGGTGAAAAACTGTTTTTT
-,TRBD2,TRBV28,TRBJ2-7,CASSTSTLAAVGEQYF,TGTGCCAGCAGTACATCAACCCTAGCGGCGGTCGGCGAGCAGTACTTC
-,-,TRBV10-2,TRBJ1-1,CASSSGKTEAFF,TGCGCCAGCAGTTCAGGGAAGACTGAAGCTTTCTTT
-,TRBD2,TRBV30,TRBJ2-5,CAWRVAGKETQYF,TGTGCCTGGAGGGTAGCGGGGAAAGAGACCCAGTACTTC
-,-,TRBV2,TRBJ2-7,CASRQGNYEQYF,TGTGCCAGCAGACAGGGAAACTACGAGCAGTACTTC
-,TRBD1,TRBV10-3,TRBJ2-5,CAISGGTGEETQYF,TGTGCCATCAGTGGTGGGACAGGGGAAGAGACCCAGTACTTC
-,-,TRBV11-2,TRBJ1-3,CASTRTSSGNTIYF,TGTGCCAGCACTCGGACATCCTCTGGAAACACCATATATTTT
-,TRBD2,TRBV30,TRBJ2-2,CAWSEKPGLAGTGGELFF,TGTGCCTGGAGCGAGAAACCCGGACTAGCGGGAACTGGCGGGGAGCTGTTTTTT
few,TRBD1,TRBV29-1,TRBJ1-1,CSVDRGLTEAFF,TGCAGCGTCGACAGGGGCCTCACTGAAGCTTTCTTT
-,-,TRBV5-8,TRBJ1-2,CASNFRGYGYTF,TGTGCCAGCAACTTCAGGGGCTATGGCTACACCTTC
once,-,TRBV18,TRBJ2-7,CASSLGVGNEQYF,TGTGCCAGCTCATTGGGAGTCGGCAACGAGCAGTACTTC
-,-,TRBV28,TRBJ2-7,CASSWLGYRSSYEQYF,TGTGCCAGCAGTTGGCTCGGTTACCGGAGCTCCTACGAGCAGTACTTC
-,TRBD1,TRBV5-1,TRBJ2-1,CASSLEGGSYNEQFF,TGCGCCAGCAGCTTGGAAGGGGGCAGTTACAATGAGCAGTTCTTC
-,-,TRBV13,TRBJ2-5,CASSFPPTRGGETQYF,TGTGCCAGCAGTTTCCCCCCAACGCGAGGCGGAGAGACCCAGTACTTC
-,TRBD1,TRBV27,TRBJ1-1,CASRRRTGDMNTEAFF,TGTGCCAGCAGGAGGAGGACAGGGGACATGAACACTGAAGCTTTCTTT
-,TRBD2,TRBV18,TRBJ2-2,CASSPGLAGNTGELFF,TGTGCCAGCTCACCCGGACTAGCGGGGAACACCGGGGAGCTGTTTTTT
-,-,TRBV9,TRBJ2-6,CASSAGSYGSGANVLTF,TGTGCCAGCAGCGCAGGGTCCTACGGCTCTGGGGCCAACGTCCTGACTTTC
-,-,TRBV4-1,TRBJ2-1,CASSRNRVSYNEQFF,TGCGCCAGCAGCCGTAACAGAGTCTCCTACAATGAGCAGTTCTTC
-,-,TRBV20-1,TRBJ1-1,CSVLGTVEAFF,TGCAGTGTGCTCGGTACAGTCGAAGCTTTCTTT
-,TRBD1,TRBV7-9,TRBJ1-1,CASSLETGAAFF,TGTGCCAGCAGCCTTGAGACAGGGGCGGCTTTCTTT
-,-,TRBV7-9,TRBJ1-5,CASSSSGGSGQPQHF,TGTGCCAGCAGCTCCAGCGGGGGTTCAGGACAGCCCCAGCATTTT
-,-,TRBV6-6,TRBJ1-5,CAISMGQNQPQHF,TGTGCCATTTCCATGGGGCAAAATCAGCCCCAGCATTTT
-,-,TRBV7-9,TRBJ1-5,CASSPGGGQPQHF,TGTGCCAGCAGCCCGGGGGGCGGGCAGCCCCAGCATTTT
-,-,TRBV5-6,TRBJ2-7,CASSLLSYEQYF,TGTGCCAGCAGCTTGTTATCCTACGAGCAGTACTTC
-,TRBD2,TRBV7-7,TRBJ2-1,CASSLGLAGGYNEQFF,TGTGCCAGCAGCTTAGGGCTCGCGGGAGGATACAATGAGCAGTTCTTC
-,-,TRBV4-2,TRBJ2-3,CASSQDAGSTGTRAQYF,TGTGCCAGCAGCCAAGATGCCGGTTCGACTGGCACGAGAGCGCAGTATTTT